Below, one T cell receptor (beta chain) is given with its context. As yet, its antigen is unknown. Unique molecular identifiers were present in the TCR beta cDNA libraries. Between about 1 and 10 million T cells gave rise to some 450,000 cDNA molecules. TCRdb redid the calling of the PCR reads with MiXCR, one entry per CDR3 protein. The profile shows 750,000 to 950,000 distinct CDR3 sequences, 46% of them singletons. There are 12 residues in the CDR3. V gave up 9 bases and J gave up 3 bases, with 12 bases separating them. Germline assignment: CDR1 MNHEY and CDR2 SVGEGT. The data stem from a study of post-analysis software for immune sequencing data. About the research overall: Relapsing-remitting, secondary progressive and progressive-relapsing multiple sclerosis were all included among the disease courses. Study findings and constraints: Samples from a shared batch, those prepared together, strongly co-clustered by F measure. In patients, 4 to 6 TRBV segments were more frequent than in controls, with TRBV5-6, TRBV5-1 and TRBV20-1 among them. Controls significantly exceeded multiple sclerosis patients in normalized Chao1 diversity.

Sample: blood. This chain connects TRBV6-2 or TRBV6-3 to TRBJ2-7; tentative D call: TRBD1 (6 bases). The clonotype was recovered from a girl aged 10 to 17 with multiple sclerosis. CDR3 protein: CASAQGLYEQYF. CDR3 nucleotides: TGTGCCAGTGCACAGGGTCTCTACGAGCAGTACTTC.